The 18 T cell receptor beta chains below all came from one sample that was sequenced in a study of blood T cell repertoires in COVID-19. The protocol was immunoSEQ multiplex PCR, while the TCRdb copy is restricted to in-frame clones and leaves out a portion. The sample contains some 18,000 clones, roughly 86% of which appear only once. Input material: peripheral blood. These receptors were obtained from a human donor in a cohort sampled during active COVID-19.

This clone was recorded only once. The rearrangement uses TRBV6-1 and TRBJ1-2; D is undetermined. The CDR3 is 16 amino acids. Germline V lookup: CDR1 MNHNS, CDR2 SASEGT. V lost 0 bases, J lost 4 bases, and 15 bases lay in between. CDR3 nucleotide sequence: TGTGCCAGCAGTGAAGCGGGCGGCAACGCGGGCTATGGCTACACCTTC. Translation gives CASSEAGGNAGYGYTF.

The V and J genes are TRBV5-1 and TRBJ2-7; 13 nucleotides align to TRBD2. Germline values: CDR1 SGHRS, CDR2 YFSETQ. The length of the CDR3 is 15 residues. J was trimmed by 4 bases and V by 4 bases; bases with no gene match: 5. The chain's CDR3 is CASSPGTSGVYEQYF. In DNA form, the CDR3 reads TGCGCCAGCAGCCCGGGGACTAGCGGGGTATACGAGCAGTACTTC.

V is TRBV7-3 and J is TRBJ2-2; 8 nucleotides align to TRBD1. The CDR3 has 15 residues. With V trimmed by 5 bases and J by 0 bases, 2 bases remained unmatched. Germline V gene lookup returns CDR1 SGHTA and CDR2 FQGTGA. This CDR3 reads CASSRQGPNTGELFF. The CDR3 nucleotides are TGTGCCAGCAGCAGACAGGGGCCGAACACCGGGGAGCTGTTTTTT.

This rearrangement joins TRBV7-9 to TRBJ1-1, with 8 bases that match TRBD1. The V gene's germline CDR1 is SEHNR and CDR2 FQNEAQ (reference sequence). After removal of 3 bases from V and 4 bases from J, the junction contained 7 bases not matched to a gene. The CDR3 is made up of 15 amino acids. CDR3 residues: CASSLQTTGGTEAFF. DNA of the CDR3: TGTGCCAGCAGCTTGCAAACCACAGGGGGCACTGAAGCTTTCTTT.

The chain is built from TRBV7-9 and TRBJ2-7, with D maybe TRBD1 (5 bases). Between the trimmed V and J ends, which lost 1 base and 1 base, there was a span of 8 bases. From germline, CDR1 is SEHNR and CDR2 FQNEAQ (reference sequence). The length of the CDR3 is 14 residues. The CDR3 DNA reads TGTGCCAGCAGCTTAGTCGACAGATCCTACGAGCAGTACTTC. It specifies CASSLVDRSYEQYF.

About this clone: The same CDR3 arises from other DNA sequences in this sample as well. The CDR3 loop reads CASSLGQGYEQYF. The CDR3 DNA is TGTGCCAGCAGTTTAGGACAGGGGTACGAGCAGTACTTC. The J gene is TRBJ2-7, the V gene TRBV12-3 or TRBV12-4, with 8 bases that match TRBD1. V lost 1 base to trimming and J lost 4 bases; unmatched junction nucleotides: 0. CDR3 size: 13 residues.

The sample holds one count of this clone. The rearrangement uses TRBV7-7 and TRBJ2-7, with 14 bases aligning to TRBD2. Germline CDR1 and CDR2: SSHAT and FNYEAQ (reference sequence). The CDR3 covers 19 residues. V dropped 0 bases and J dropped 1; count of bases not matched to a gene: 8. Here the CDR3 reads CASSLAPPGLAGESYEQYF. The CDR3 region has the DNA TGTGCCAGCAGCTTAGCCCCGCCGGGACTAGCGGGGGAGTCCTACGAGCAGTACTTC.

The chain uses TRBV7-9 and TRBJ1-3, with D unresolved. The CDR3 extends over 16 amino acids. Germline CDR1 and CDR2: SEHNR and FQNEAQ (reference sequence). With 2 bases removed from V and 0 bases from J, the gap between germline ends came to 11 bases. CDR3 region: CASSLISVISGNTIYF. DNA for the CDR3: TGTGCCAGCAGCTTAATCTCGGTCATCTCTGGAAACACCATATATTTT.

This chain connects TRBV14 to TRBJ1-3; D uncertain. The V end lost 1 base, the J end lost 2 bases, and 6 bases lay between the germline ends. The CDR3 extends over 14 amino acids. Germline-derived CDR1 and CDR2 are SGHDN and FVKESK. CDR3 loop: CASSQGSPGNTIYF. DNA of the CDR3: TGTGCCAGCAGCCAAGGGAGTCCTGGAAACACCATATATTTT.

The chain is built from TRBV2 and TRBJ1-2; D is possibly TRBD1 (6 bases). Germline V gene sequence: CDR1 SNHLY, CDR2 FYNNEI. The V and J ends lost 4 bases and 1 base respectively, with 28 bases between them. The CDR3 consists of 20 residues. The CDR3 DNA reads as TGTGCCAGCAGTGGGGACCCGATCAGGGGAAGGTATATTATTAACTATGGCTACACCTTC. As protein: CASSGDPIRGRYIINYGYTF.

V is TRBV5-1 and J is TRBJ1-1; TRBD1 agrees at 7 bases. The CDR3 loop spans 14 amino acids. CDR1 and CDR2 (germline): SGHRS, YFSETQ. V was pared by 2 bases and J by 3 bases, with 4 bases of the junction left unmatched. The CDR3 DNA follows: TGCGCCAGCAGCTTCACAGGGGATTACACTGAAGCTTTCTTT. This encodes CASSFTGDYTEAFF. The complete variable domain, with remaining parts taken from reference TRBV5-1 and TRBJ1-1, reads KAGVTQTPRYLIKTRGQQVTLSCSPISGHRSVSWYQQTPGQGLQFLFEYFSETQRNKGNFPGRFSGRQFSNSRSEMNVSTLELGDSALYLCASSFTGDYTEAFFGQGTRLTVV.

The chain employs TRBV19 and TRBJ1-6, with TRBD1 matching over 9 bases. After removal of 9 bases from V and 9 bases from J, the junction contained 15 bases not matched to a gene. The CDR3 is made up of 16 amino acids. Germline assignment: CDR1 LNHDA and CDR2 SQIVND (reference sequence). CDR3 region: CASAGTGYYGTSPLHF. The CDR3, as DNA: TGTGCCAGCGCCGGGACAGGGTATTACGGGACTTCACCCCTCCACTTT.

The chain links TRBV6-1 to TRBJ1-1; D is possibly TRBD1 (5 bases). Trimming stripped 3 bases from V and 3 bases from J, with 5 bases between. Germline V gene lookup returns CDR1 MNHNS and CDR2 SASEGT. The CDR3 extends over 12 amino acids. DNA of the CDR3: TGTGCCAGCAGTGACAGGGACACTGAAGCTTTCTTT. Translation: CASSDRDTEAFF.

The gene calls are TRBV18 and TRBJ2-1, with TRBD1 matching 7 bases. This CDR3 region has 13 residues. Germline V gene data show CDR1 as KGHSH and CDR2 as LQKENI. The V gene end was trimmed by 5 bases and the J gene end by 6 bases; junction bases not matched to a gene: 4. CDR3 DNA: TGTGCCAGCTCATCAACAGGGGTCAATGAGCAGTTCTTC. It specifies CASSSTGVNEQFF.

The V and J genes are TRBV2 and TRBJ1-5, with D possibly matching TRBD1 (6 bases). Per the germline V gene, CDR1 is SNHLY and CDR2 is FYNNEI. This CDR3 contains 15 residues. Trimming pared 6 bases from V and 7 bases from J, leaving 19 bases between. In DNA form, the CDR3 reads TGTGCCAGCAGCTGGGGGGGCGCAGAGAACCAGCCCCAGCATTTT. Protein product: CASSWGGAENQPQHF.

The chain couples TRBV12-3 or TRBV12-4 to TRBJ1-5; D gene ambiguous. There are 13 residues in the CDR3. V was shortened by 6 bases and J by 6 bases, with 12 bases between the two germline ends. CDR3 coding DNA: TGTGCCAGCAGAAAAGGTCGAGGTCAGCCCCAGCATTTT. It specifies CASRKGRGQPQHF.

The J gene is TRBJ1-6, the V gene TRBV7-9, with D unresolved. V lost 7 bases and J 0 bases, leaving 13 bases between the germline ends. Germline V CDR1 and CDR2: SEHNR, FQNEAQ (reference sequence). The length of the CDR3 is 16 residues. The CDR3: CASTPEAVSYNSPLHF. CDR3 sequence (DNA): TGTGCCAGCACCCCCGAGGCGGTCTCCTATAATTCACCCCTCCACTTT.

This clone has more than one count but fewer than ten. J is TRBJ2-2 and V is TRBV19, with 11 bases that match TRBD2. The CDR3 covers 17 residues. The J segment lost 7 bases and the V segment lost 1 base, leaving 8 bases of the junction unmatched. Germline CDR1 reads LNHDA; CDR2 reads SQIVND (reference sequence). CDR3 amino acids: CASSIGASGGFVGELFF. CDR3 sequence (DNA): TGTGCCAGTAGTATAGGGGCTAGCGGGGGGTTTGTCGGGGAGCTGTTTTTT.